This T cell receptor (beta chain) was sequenced in a study of naive and memory T cell subsets. The beta constant-region primer was an equimolar mix of two oligonucleotides covering TRBC1 and TRBC2. TCRdb reanalysed the UMI-ligation and nested PCR reads using MiXCR and keeps one entry per CDR3 protein. The sample lists around 35,000 distinct CDR3 sequences, roughly 15% occurring once. Trimming shortened V by 10 bases and J by 4 bases, and 29 bases separated the two germline ends. Germline CDR1 is WSHSY and CDR2 is SAAADI. The CDR3 loop spans 18 amino acids. The sample holds a few counts of this clonotype. No antigen is known for it. Findings of the study overall: Clonotypes are single alpha or beta chains, not paired receptors. Findings for naive and memory subsets could not be checked against ground truth.

The chain is built from TRBV10-2 and TRBJ1-5; TRBD1 is a possible D gene (6 bases). The source of this sequence is a human donor in good health. The sequencing sample was made of effector memory CD4+ T cells from blood. Stated subset: effector memory, CD45RA- CD27-. The CDR3 is CATSGGGGYSRSNQPQHF. The CDR3 DNA follows: TGCGCCACCTCAGGAGGGGGTGGTTACTCCAGGTCGAATCAGCCCCAGCATTTT.